Following are 12 T cell receptor beta chains from one sample sequenced in a study of blood T cell repertoires in COVID-19. Data came from immunoSEQ multiplex PCR; TCRdb stores just in-frame clones and leaves some out. The table records around 220,000 clones, 65% to 80% of them present only once. Sequencing was carried out using peripheral blood. The receptors derive from a woman in her thirties or forties with active or convalescent COVID-19.

This chain connects TRBV28 to TRBJ1-4; no clear D. The CDR3 contains 15 residues. Trimming stripped 3 bases from V and 5 bases from J, with 13 bases between. Germline-derived CDR1 and CDR2 are MDHEN and SYDVKM. The DNA of the CDR3 is TGTGCCAGCAGTTTCCTCCTCGCGGGAAATGAAAAACTGTTTTTT. As protein: CASSFLLAGNEKLFF.

This chain joins TRBV4-1 and TRBJ1-1; D gene uncertain. The length of the CDR3 is 15 residues. Germline loops: CDR1 MGHRA, CDR2 YSYEKL. Trimming left V 0 bases short and J 1 base short, with 9 bases between. CDR3 loop: CASSQDLAGNTEAFF. Here the CDR3 DNA reads TGCGCCAGCAGCCAAGACCTGGCAGGGAACACTGAAGCTTTCTTT.

The chain couples TRBV6-1 to TRBJ2-7, with D perhaps matching TRBD1 (6 bases). CDR3 length: 16 residues. With 3 bases removed from V and 0 bases from J, the gap between germline ends came to 15 bases. Germline CDR1 MNHNS, CDR2 SASEGT. The CDR3 bases are TGTGCCAGCAGTGATGCACTGACAGGTAGCTCCTACGAGCAGTACTTC. Translation gives CASSDALTGSSYEQYF.

The chain's CDR3 is CSVLPRTQYF. In DNA, the CDR3 is TGCAGCGTTCTCCCCAGGACGCAGTATTTT. This chain connects TRBV29-1 to TRBJ2-3; D gene uncertain. The CDR3 runs 10 residues. The ends were cut back, 5 bases at V and 9 bases at J, with 9 bases in the middle. Germline V CDR1 and CDR2: SQVTM, ANQGSEA.

V and J are TRBV6-2 or TRBV6-3 and TRBJ2-2; 9 bases are shared with TRBD1. V lost 2 bases and J lost 6; bases outside the gene matches: 10. This CDR3 contains 17 residues. In germline, CDR1 is MNHEY, CDR2 SVGEGT. CDR3 residues: CASSYRNRGRLAGELFF. The DNA of the CDR3 is TGTGCCAGCAGTTACAGGAACAGGGGGCGCCTGGCCGGGGAGCTGTTTTTT.

The chain carries TRBV6-5 and TRBJ1-3, with D uncertain. The CDR3 is 15 amino acids. Germline CDR1 MNHEY, CDR2 SVGAGI. Trimming stripped 5 bases from V and 0 bases from J, with 11 bases between. The CDR3, as DNA: TGTGCCAGCAGTACTCAGGCAAACTCTGGAAACACCATATATTTT. Protein sequence: CASSTQANSGNTIYF.

This sequence joins TRBV29-1 and TRBJ1-1; tentatively, D is TRBD1 (5 bases). The CDR3 is 12 residues long. Trimming cost V 6 bases and J 7 bases, with 15 bases left between them. Germline CDR1 and CDR2: SQVTM and ANQGSEA. The CDR3, as DNA: TGCAGCGTGCACCTCCAGACAGATGAAGCTTTCTTT. Amino acid sequence: CSVHLQTDEAFF.

V and J are TRBV2 and TRBJ2-3; TRBD2 is a possible D gene (6 bases). V lost 5 bases and J 3 bases, leaving 6 bases between the germline ends. The CDR3 has 12 amino acids. Germline lookup yields CDR1 SNHLY and CDR2 FYNNEI. CDR3 loop: CASSLATDTQYF. The CDR3 DNA is TGTGCCAGCAGTCTAGCGACAGATACGCAGTATTTT.

The chain joins TRBV11-2 to TRBJ1-5; TRBD1 might be the D (6 bases). V was cut by 5 bases and J by 0 bases, with 8 bases left in between. This CDR3 is 14 amino acids long. From germline, CDR1 is SGHAT and CDR2 FQNNGV. This CDR3 is CASSLDSSNQPQHF. CDR3 bases: TGTGCCAGCAGCCTGGACAGTAGCAATCAGCCCCAGCATTTT.

The rearrangement uses TRBV4-1 and TRBJ2-7; no clear D gene. This CDR3 comprises 15 residues. Germline lookup yields CDR1 MGHRA and CDR2 YSYEKL. The V end was cut by 3 bases, the J end by 2 bases, with 14 bases between. This CDR3 reads CASSQIGRVPYEQYF. CDR3 DNA: TGCGCCAGCAGCCAGATCGGCCGGGTACCCTACGAGCAGTACTTC.

The chain joins TRBV27 to TRBJ1-5; the D gene is possibly TRBD1 (6 bases). Trimming stripped 5 bases from V and 4 bases from J, with 21 bases between. The length of the CDR3 is 17 residues. The germline V gene has CDR1 MNHEY and CDR2 SMNVEV (reference sequence). CDR3 DNA: TGTGCCAGCAGTAAACGCCTTACAGGGAATGGAAATCAGCCCCAGCATTTT. Protein: CASSKRLTGNGNQPQHF.

J is TRBJ2-7 and V is TRBV6-1, with a possible D match to TRBD1 (6 bases). The CDR3 covers 14 residues. Looked up from germline, CDR1 is MNHNS and CDR2 is SASEGT. With 2 bases removed from V and 1 base from J, the gap between germline ends came to 9 bases. In nucleotides, the CDR3 is TGTGCCAGCAGTGAAAGGACAGCATCCTACGAGCAGTACTTC. This codes for CASSERTASYEQYF.